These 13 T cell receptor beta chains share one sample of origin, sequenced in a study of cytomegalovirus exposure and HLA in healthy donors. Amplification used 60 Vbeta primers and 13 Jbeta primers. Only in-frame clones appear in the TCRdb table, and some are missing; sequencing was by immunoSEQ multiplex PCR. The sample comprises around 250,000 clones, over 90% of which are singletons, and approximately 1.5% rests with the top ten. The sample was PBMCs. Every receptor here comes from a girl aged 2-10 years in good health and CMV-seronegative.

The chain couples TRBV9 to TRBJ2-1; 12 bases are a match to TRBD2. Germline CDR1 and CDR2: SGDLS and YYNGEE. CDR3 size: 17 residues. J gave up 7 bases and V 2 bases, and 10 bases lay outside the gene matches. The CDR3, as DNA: TGTGCCAGCAGCGTCGTCGCGACTAGCGGGGGTAGGAATGAGCAGTTCTTC. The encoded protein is CASSVVATSGGRNEQFF.

CDR3 protein: CASSPHRGPYGYTF. CDR3 bases: TGTGCCAGCAGTCCCCACAGGGGTCCCTATGGCTACACCTTC. The chain recombines TRBV6-5 with TRBJ1-2; 7 nucleotides match TRBD1. The CDR3 consists of 14 residues. With 5 bases clipped from V and 4 bases from J, the junction kept 7 bases outside the gene matches. CDR1 MNHEY and CDR2 SVGAGI come from the germline V gene.

The DNA of the CDR3 is TGTGCCATCAGCCCACCCGTAGGGGCTGAAGCTTTCTTT. This encodes CAISPPVGAEAFF. This rearrangement joins TRBV10-3 to TRBJ1-1; maybe TRBD1 (5 bases). Trimming left V 6 bases short and J 6 bases short, with 14 bases between. Germline-derived CDR1 and CDR2 are ENHRY and SYGVKD. The CDR3 loop spans 13 amino acids.

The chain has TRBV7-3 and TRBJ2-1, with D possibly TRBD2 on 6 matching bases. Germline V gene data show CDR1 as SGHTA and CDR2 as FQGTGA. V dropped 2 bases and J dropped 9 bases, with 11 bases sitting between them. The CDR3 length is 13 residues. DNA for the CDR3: TGTGCCAGCAGCTTAGTGACTAGAGCTGAGCAGTTCTTC. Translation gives CASSLVTRAEQFF.

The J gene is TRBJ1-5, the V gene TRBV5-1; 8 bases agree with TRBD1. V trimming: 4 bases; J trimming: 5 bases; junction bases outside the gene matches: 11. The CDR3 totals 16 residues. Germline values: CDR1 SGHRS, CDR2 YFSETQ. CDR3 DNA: TGCGCCAGCAGCCAAGAGGCAGAACAGGGGGATCAGCCCCAGCATTTT. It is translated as CASSQEAEQGDQPQHF.

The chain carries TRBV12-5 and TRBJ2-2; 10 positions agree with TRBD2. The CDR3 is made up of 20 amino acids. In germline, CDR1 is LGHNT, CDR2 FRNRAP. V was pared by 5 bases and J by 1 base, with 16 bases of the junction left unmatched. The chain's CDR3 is CASGPSLFLAGVVNTGELFF. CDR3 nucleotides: TGTGCTAGTGGTCCCTCCCTCTTTCTAGCGGGAGTAGTGAACACCGGGGAGCTGTTTTTT.

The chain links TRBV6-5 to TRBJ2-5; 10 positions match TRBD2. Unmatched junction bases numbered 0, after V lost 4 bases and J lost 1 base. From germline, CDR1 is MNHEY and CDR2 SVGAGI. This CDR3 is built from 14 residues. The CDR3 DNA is TGTGCCAGCAGTTTAGCGGGGGGCCAAGAGACCCAGTACTTC. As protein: CASSLAGGQETQYF.

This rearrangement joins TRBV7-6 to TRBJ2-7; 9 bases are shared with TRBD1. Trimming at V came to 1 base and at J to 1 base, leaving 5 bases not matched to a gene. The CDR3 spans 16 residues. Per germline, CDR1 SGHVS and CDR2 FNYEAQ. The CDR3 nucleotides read TGTGCCAGCAGCTTAGGGCGGGGACAGGGTTCCTACGAGCAGTACTTC. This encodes CASSLGRGQGSYEQYF.

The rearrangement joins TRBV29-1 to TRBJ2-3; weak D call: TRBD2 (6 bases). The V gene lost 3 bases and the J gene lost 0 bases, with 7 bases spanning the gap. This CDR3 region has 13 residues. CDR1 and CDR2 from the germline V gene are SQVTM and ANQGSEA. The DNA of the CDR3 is TGCAGCGTTGAGCGGGGAAGCACAGATACGCAGTATTTT. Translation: CSVERGSTDTQYF.

The CDR3 sequence is CASSLKWATTEAFF. DNA of the CDR3: TGTGCCAGCAGCTTAAAGTGGGCCACCACTGAAGCTTTCTTT. The chain uses TRBV11-1 and TRBJ1-1; no firm D call. This CDR3 is 14 amino acids long. Trimming stripped 2 bases from V and 4 bases from J, with 11 bases between. Germline V gene data show CDR1 as SGHAT and CDR2 as FQDESV (reference sequence).

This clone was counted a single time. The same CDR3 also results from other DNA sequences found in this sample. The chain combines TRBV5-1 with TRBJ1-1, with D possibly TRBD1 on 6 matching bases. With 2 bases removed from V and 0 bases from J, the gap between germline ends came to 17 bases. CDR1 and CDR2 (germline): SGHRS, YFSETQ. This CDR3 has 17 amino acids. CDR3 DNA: TGCGCCAGCAGCTTAGGGAGGGGGGAAGGGGTGAACACTGAAGCTTTCTTT. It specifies CASSLGRGEGVNTEAFF.

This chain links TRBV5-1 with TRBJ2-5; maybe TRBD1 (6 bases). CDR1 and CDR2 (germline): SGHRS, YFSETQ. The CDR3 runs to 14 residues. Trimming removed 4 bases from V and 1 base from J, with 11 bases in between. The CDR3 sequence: CASSLRTAQETQYF. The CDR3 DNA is TGCGCCAGCAGCCTCCGGACAGCCCAAGAGACCCAGTACTTC.

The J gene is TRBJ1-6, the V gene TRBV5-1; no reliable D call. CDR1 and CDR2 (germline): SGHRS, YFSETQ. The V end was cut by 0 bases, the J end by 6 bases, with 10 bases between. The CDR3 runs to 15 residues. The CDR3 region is CASSLAAQANSPLHF. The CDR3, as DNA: TGCGCCAGCAGCTTGGCCGCGCAAGCTAATTCACCCCTCCACTTT.